The 30 T cell receptor beta chains in this list originate from one sample, sequenced in a study of shared clonotypes between healthy human individuals. Profiling relied on immunoSEQ multiplex PCR, and the TCRdb table lists in-frame clones only, not all of them. The repertoire holds millions of clones, with 90% to 95% as singletons. Input material: naive CD4+ T cells sorted from blood. As to subset: CD45RA+ positively selected. These receptor sequences come from a young man in good health.

The V call is TRBV30, the J call TRBJ1-2, with a weak D call TRBD1 (5 bases). The CDR3 loop spans 13 amino acids. V dropped 2 bases and J dropped 5 bases, with 12 bases sitting between them. The germline gives CDR1 GTSNPN, CDR2 SVGIG (reference sequence). The CDR3 loop reads CAWSSVQAYGYTF. For the CDR3, the DNA is TGTGCCTGGAGTTCGGTACAGGCGTATGGCTACACCTTC.

The chain employs TRBV9 and TRBJ2-1; TRBD2 matches 10 bases. Germline lookup yields CDR1 SGDLS and CDR2 YYNGEE. This CDR3 has 18 amino acids. Unmatched junction bases numbered 10, after V lost 0 bases and J lost 4 bases. The CDR3 protein is CASSVAPLAGALYNEQFF. In DNA form, the CDR3 reads TGTGCCAGCAGCGTAGCGCCCCTAGCGGGAGCCCTATACAATGAGCAGTTCTTC.

The V and J genes are TRBV21-1 and TRBJ1-2. TRBV21-1 is a documented pseudogene. This CDR3 is 17 amino acids long. The CDR3 sequence: CASSKGIRGSPNYGYTF. DNA of the CDR3: TGTGCCAGCAGCAAAGGTATTAGAGGCAGTCCTAACTATGGCTACACCTTC.

The chain joins TRBV18 to TRBJ2-7, with D tentatively TRBD2 (5 bases). Between the trimmed V and J ends, which lost 5 bases and 2 bases, there was a span of 16 bases. The CDR3 loop spans 15 amino acids. Per germline, CDR1 KGHSH and CDR2 LQKENI. The DNA for the CDR3 is TGTGCCAGCTCAACCGGGAACACACCGGCCTACGAGCAGTACTTC. Translating it yields CASSTGNTPAYEQYF.

This rearrangement joins TRBV5-6 to TRBJ2-2; D not certain. Trimming took 0 bases from V and 3 from J, leaving 18 bases between them. The CDR3 spans 18 residues. The germline CDR1 and CDR2 sequences are SGHDT and YYEEEE. CDR3 sequence: CASSLVELGRIDTGELFF. As DNA, the CDR3 is TGTGCCAGCAGCTTGGTTGAATTAGGGCGAATAGACACCGGGGAGCTGTTTTTT.

The V and J genes are TRBV27 and TRBJ1-4, with D unclear. The germline V and J ends were trimmed by 8 bases and 3 bases, with 16 bases remaining between them. From germline, CDR1 is MNHEY and CDR2 SMNVEV (reference sequence). The CDR3 loop spans 15 amino acids. CDR3 in amino acids: CASRPTHGANEKLFF. For the CDR3, the DNA is TGTGCCAGCCGACCGACACATGGAGCTAATGAAAAACTGTTTTTT.

This chain uses TRBV10-3 with TRBJ1-2; tentatively, D is TRBD1 (5 bases). Trimming shortened V by 1 base and J by 2 bases, and 11 bases separated the two germline ends. The length of the CDR3 is 15 residues. Per the germline V gene, CDR1 is ENHRY and CDR2 is SYGVKD. In DNA form, the CDR3 reads TGTGCCATCAGTGAGTTCGGGGGACGAAACTATGGCTACACCTTC. As protein: CAISEFGGRNYGYTF.

The chain carries TRBV19 and TRBJ2-1; D remains unclear. The CDR3 totals 15 residues. Germline CDR1 is LNHDA and CDR2 is SQIVND (reference sequence). Trimming shortened V by 3 bases and J by 1 base, and 10 bases separated the two germline ends. In DNA, the CDR3 is TGTGCCAGTAGTATGGAGACGGTTTCCTACAATGAGCAGTTCTTC. Protein product: CASSMETVSYNEQFF.

The rearrangement uses TRBV7-9 and TRBJ1-1; D gene unclear. V was cut by 3 bases and J by 6 bases, with 2 bases left in between. Germline V gives CDR1 SEHNR, CDR2 FQNEAQ (reference sequence). The CDR3 runs to 10 residues. The CDR3 spells CASSLSEAFF. CDR3 coding DNA: TGTGCCAGCAGCTTGTCTGAAGCTTTCTTT.

CDR3 sequence reads: CATSSEAGGSLRYF. CDR3 coding DNA: TGTGCCACCAGCAGTGAGGCGGGGGGGAGCCTAAGGTATTTT. The chain uses TRBV15 and TRBJ2-3, with TRBD2 matching 9 bases. The CDR3 contains 14 residues. The J segment lost 14 bases and the V segment lost 3 bases, leaving 12 bases of the junction unmatched. In germline, CDR1 is LNHNV, CDR2 YYDKDF (reference sequence).

This sequence joins TRBV19 and TRBJ1-1; 7 bases agree with TRBD1. Germline CDR1 LNHDA, CDR2 SQIVND (reference sequence). The CDR3 covers 17 residues. V shed 3 bases, J shed 3 bases, and the junction held 13 bases outside the gene matches. CDR3 protein: CASSIQEGAMSYTEAFF. CDR3 coding DNA: TGTGCCAGTAGTATTCAGGAGGGGGCGATGTCATACACTGAAGCTTTCTTT. The variable domain in full, with the rest retrieved from reference TRBV19 and TRBJ1-1, is DGGITQSPKYLFRKEGQNVTLSCEQNLNHDAMYWYRQDPGQGLRLIYYSQIVNDFQKGDIAEGYSVSREKKESFPLTVTSAQKNPTAFYLCASSIQEGAMSYTEAFFGQGTRLTVV.

The chain employs TRBV10-2 and TRBJ2-7, with TRBD1 matching 11 bases. V was pared by 6 bases and J by 4 bases, with 5 bases of the junction left unmatched. CDR1 is WSHSY and CDR2 is SAAADI in the germline V gene. CDR3 length: 14 residues. CDR3 coding DNA: TGCGCCAGCAGGGACGGACAGGGGGCTTACGAGCAGTACTTC. This gives the protein CASRDGQGAYEQYF.

This chain uses TRBV11-2 with TRBJ1-1, with unresolved D. V was pared by 0 bases and J by 8 bases, with 13 bases between. The germline V gene encodes CDR1 SGHAT and CDR2 FQNNGV. CDR3 length: 14 amino acids. The CDR3 DNA sequence: TGTGCCAGCAGCTTAGATAGGGTGGCACCCGAAGCTTTCTTT. This sequence encodes CASSLDRVAPEAFF.

V is TRBV5-4 and J is TRBJ2-1, with no clear D. V gave up 7 bases and J gave up 0 bases, with 11 bases separating them. The CDR3 totals 14 residues. Germline V gene sequence: CDR1 SGHNT, CDR2 YYREEE (reference sequence). The DNA for the CDR3 is TGTGCCAGCTCCTCTCCTCCCTCCTACAATGAGCAGTTCTTC. It encodes CASSSPPSYNEQFF. The full variable domain, rest sourced from reference TRBV5-4 and TRBJ2-1, is ETGVTQSPTHLIKTRGQQVTLRCSSQSGHNTVSWYQQALGQGPQFIFQYYREEENGRGNFPPRFSGLQFPNYSSELNVNALELDDSALYLCASSSPPSYNEQFFGPGTRLTVL.

This chain links TRBV2 with TRBJ2-2; perhaps D is TRBD1 or TRBD2 (5 bases each). Germline V gene data show CDR1 as SNHLY and CDR2 as FYNNEI. The CDR3 extends over 14 amino acids. Trimming took off 5 bases at V and 3 bases at J, with 10 bases between the two ends. CDR3 sequence reads: CASSLGDDTGELFF. In DNA form, the CDR3 reads TGTGCCAGCAGTCTGGGGGACGACACCGGGGAGCTGTTTTTT.

The gene calls are TRBV18 and TRBJ1-1; D not certain. This CDR3 comprises 14 residues. From germline, CDR1 is KGHSH and CDR2 LQKENI. Trimming took 2 bases from V and 1 from J, leaving 8 bases between them. CDR3 residues: CASSPGRTNTEAFF. As DNA, the CDR3 is TGTGCCAGCTCACCAGGCAGGACGAACACTGAAGCTTTCTTT.

On this clone itself: The same CDR3 arises from other DNA sequences in this sample as well. The gene calls are TRBV5-6 and TRBJ1-3, with D hard to call. Germline-derived CDR1 and CDR2 are SGHDT and YYEEEE. V lost 1 base and J 0 bases, leaving 8 bases between the germline ends. The CDR3 covers 15 residues. CDR3 DNA: TGTGCCAGCAGCTTGCGAGGGAGCTCTGGAAACACCATATATTTT. This codes for CASSLRGSSGNTIYF.

The chain is built from TRBV11-3 and TRBJ1-1, with 7 bases that match TRBD1. The germline V gene encodes CDR1 SGHNT and CDR2 YENEEA. This CDR3 region has 14 residues. With 5 bases clipped from V and 2 bases from J, the junction kept 5 bases outside the gene matches. In nucleotides, the CDR3 is TGTGCCAGCAGCACGGACAGGAGAAACACTGAAGCTTTCTTT. This translates into CASSTDRRNTEAFF.

This clone was found a few times. This rearrangement joins TRBV10-1 to TRBJ2-7; D not certain. V lost 8 bases to trimming and J lost 3 bases, with 11 bases between them. The CDR3 runs 12 residues. CDR1 and CDR2 from the germline V gene are WNHNN and SYGVQD (reference sequence). The CDR3 here is CASETRLYEQYF. As DNA, the CDR3 is TGCGCCAGCGAGACACGGCTCTACGAGCAGTACTTC.

V usage is TRBV19 and J usage is TRBJ1-5; D not certain. The germline V and J ends were trimmed by 6 bases and 5 bases, with 17 bases remaining between them. This CDR3 is built from 15 residues. Per germline, CDR1 LNHDA and CDR2 SQIVND (reference sequence). The CDR3 spells CASRESARRDQPQHF. The CDR3, as DNA: TGTGCCAGTAGGGAATCGGCTAGGCGGGATCAGCCCCAGCATTTT.

On this clone: The sample has other DNA sequences that encode this CDR3 too. This sequence joins TRBV29-1 and TRBJ2-3; D not resolved. The germline V gene encodes CDR1 SQVTM and CDR2 ANQGSEA. Trimming left V 4 bases short and J 2 bases short, with 10 bases between. CDR3 length: 13 residues. CDR3 DNA sequence: TGCAGCGTTGGCGGCAGGCTCACAGATACGCAGTATTTT. Encoded protein: CSVGGRLTDTQYF.

The V call is TRBV4-3, the J call TRBJ2-5; 10 bases fit TRBD2. Germline CDR1 reads LGHNA; CDR2 reads YSLEER. The trim removed 4 bases at V and 2 bases at J, leaving 4 bases unmatched. The CDR3 length is 15 residues. The CDR3 region is CASSPSLAGQETQYF. In nucleotides, the CDR3 is TGCGCCAGCAGCCCATCACTAGCGGGACAAGAGACCCAGTACTTC.

The chain is built from TRBV6-5 and TRBJ2-5; 8 bases fit TRBD2. Germline V CDR1 and CDR2: MNHEY, SVGAGI. V dropped 7 bases and J dropped 4; count of bases not matched to a gene: 5. This CDR3 contains 13 residues. Here the CDR3 DNA reads TGTGCCAGCACTTGGGGACTAGGAGAGACCCAGTACTTC. Its translation is CASTWGLGETQYF.

V usage is TRBV10-3 and J usage is TRBJ1-5; D ambiguous. V was trimmed by 2 bases and J by 1 base, leaving 12 bases between them. Germline values: CDR1 ENHRY, CDR2 SYGVKD. The CDR3 contains 16 residues. This chain's CDR3 is CAISENKVSSNQPQHF. In nucleotides, the CDR3 is TGTGCCATCAGTGAGAATAAGGTTAGCAGCAATCAGCCCCAGCATTTT.

J is TRBJ1-1 and V is TRBV2; TRBD1 matches at 7 bases. The CDR3 is 14 amino acids. Germline trimming cut 8 bases from V and 0 bases from J; bases unmatched to any gene: 6. Per germline, CDR1 SNHLY and CDR2 FYNNEI. The CDR3 DNA follows: TGTGCCAGCGGGGGACAGTTTATGAACACTGAAGCTTTCTTT. Encoded protein: CASGGQFMNTEAFF. Filled out from reference TRBV2 and TRBJ1-1, the complete variable domain reads EPEVTQTPSHQVTQMGQEVILRCVPISNHLYFYWYRQILGQKVEFLVSFYNNEISEKSEIFDDQFSVERPDGSNFTLKIRSTKLEDSAMYFCASGGQFMNTEAFFGQGTRLTVV.

DNA for the CDR3: TGTGCCAGCAGCTTGGACAGGACCATGAACACTGAAGCTTTCTTT. Protein product: CASSLDRTMNTEAFF. The genes are TRBV5-4 and TRBJ1-1; a weak D match, TRBD1 (5 bases). This CDR3 spans 15 amino acids. The germline gives CDR1 SGHNT, CDR2 YYREEE (reference sequence). Trimming cost V 0 bases and J 0 bases, with 9 bases left between them.

CDR3 protein: CASSLGTGSLNPEAFF. CDR3 nucleotides: TGCGCCAGCAGCTTAGGGACAGGGTCCCTGAACCCCGAAGCTTTCTTT. This rearrangement joins TRBV5-1 to TRBJ1-1; 9 nucleotides match TRBD1. Germline assignment: CDR1 SGHRS and CDR2 YFSETQ. CDR3 length: 16 amino acids. Trimming took 2 bases from V and 8 from J; bases not matched to a gene: 13. Together with reference TRBV5-1 and TRBJ1-1, the CDR3 gives the full variable domain: KAGVTQTPRYLIKTRGQQVTLSCSPISGHRSVSWYQQTPGQGLQFLFEYFSETQRNKGNFPGRFSGRQFSNSRSEMNVSTLELGDSALYLCASSLGTGSLNPEAFFGQGTRLTVV.

Details on this clone: Distinct nucleotide sequences in the sample also encode this CDR3. The chain carries TRBV28 and TRBJ2-3; D uncertain. The germline gives CDR1 MDHEN, CDR2 SYDVKM. Trimming stripped 5 bases from V and 5 bases from J, with 8 bases between. This CDR3 has 12 residues. The CDR3 loop is CASSLVGDTQYF. CDR3 bases: TGTGCCAGCAGTCTCGTTGGAGATACGCAGTATTTT.

The chain is built from TRBV6-5 and TRBJ1-6, with a tentative D call TRBD1 (5 bases). Trimming removed 6 bases at V and 4 bases at J, with 7 bases between. The CDR3 consists of 13 residues. Per germline, CDR1 MNHEY and CDR2 SVGAGI. The CDR3, as DNA: TGTGCCAGCAGACAGGCGTATAATTCACCCCTCCACTTT. Translating it yields CASRQAYNSPLHF.

The rearrangement links TRBV6-5 to TRBJ1-1; the D gene is possibly TRBD1 (5 bases). Trimming cost V 5 bases and J 5 bases, with 18 bases left between them. CDR1 is MNHEY and CDR2 is SVGAGI in the germline V gene. This CDR3 is 15 amino acids long. CDR3 DNA: TGTGCCAGCAGTAGACCGACAGCTGGAGAAACTGAAGCTTTCTTT. This gives the protein CASSRPTAGETEAFF.